This T cell receptor (beta chain) appears in the sequencing data of a study of regulatory T cells in long-lasting Graves disease. The TCR beta library used iRepertoire HTBI primers with Arm-PCR amplification of CDR3. TCRdb used MiXCR to reprocess the multiplex PCR reads, holding one entry per CDR3 protein. Seen here are 420,000 or so distinct CDR3 sequences, 23% observed once, and the top ten hold around 24%. Regarding time point: persistent/refractory GD, antithyroid drugs over 5 years with positive TRAb. RNA extracted from PBMCs served as the sequencing template. This clonotype was seen ten or more times. The CDR3 runs to 16 residues. V was trimmed by 1 base and J by 1 base, leaving 11 bases between them. CDR1 is SGHTA, CDR2 FQGNSA, per germline.

Sequences were derived from peripheral blood mononuclear cells (PBMCs), sampled when the disease was refractory, from a patient treated with antithyroid drugs. This receptor was identified in a female donor with Graves disease. The chain links TRBV7-2 to TRBJ1-5; D is undetermined. DNA for the CDR3: TGTGCCAGCAGCTTAGGTCTTCGGAAAAGCAATCAGCCCCAGCATTTT. This translates into CASSLGLRKSNQPQHF.